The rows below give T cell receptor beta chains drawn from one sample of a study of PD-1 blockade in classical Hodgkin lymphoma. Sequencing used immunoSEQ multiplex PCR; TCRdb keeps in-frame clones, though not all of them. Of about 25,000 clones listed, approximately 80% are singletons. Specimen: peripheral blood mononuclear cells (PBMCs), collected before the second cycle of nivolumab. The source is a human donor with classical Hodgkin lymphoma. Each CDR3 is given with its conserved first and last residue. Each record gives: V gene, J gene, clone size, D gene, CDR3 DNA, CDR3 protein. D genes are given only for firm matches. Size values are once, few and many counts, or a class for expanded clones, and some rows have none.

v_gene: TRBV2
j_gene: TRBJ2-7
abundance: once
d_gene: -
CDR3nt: TGTGCCAGCAGTGAATATCTAGCGTTCTACGAGCAGTACTTC
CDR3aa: CASSEYLAFYEQYF

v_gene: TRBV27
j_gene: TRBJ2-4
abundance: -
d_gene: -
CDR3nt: TGTGCCAGCAGTTTAATACTCCAACTAGGTGGGAAAAACATTCAGTACTTC
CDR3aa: CASSLILQLGGKNIQYF

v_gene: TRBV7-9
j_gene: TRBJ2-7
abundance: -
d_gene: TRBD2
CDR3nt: TGTGCCAGCACCCGGGGGGGAGACTACGAGCAGTACTTC
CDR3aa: CASTRGGDYEQYF

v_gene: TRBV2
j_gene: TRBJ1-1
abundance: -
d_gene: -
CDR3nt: TGTGCCAGCAGCCCCGACTGGAACACTGAAGCTTTCTTT
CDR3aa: CASSPDWNTEAFF

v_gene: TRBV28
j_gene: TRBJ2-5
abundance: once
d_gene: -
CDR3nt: TGTGCCAGCAGTTTATATTTAGGGGGGGAAGAGACCCAGTACTTC
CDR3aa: CASSLYLGGEETQYF

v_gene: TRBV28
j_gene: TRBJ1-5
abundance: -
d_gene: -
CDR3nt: TGTGCCAGCAGTCTATATAGCAATCAGCCCCAGCATTTT
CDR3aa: CASSLYSNQPQHF

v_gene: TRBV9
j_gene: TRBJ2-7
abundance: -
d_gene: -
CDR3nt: TGTGCCAGCAGCCCCCGACTATCTTCGGCGAGCTACGAGCAGTACTTC
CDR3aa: CASSPRLSSASYEQYF

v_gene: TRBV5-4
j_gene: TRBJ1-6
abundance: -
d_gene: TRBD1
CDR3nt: TGTGCCAGCAGCAGCCAGGGGGCACGTAATTCACCCCTCCACTTT
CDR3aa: CASSSQGARNSPLHF

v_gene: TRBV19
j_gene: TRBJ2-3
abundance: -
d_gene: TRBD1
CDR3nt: TGTGCCAGTAGTATATCACAGGGGACAGATACGCAGTATTTT
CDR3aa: CASSISQGTDTQYF

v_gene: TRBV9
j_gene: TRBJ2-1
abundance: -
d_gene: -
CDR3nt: TGTGCCAGCAGCGTAGCCTCCCACAATGAGCAGTTCTTC
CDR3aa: CASSVASHNEQFF

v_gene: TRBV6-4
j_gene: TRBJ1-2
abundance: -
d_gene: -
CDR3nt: TGTGCCAGCAGTGACTCGGTCCAACCCGGGAGTCGCGGCTACACCTTC
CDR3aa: CASSDSVQPGSRGYTF

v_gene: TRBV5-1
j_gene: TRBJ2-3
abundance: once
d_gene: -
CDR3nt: TGCGCCAGCAGCTTCGCGGGGTCCACAGATACGCAGTATTTT
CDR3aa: CASSFAGSTDTQYF

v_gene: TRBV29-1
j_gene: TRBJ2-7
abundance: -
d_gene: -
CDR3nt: TGCAGCGTTGAATTGGGGGCTGGGGAGCAGTACTTC
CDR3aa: CSVELGAGEQYF

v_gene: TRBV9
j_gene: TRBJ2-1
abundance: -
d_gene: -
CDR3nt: TGTGCCAGCAGCTCCCGGAGGGAGCGGCTAGACAATGAGCAGTTCTTC
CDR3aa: CASSSRRERLDNEQFF

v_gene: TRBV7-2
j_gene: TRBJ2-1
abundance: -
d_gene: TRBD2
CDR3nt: TGTGCCAGCAGCTTTGCCTCGATCCCGGGACTAGCCTACAATGAGCAGTTCTTC
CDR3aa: CASSFASIPGLAYNEQFF

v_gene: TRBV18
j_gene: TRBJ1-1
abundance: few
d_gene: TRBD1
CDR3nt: TGTGCCAGCTCATTGCAGGGGGACACTGAAGCTTTCTTT
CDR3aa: CASSLQGDTEAFF

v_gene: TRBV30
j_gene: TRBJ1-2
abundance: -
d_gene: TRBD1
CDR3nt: TGTGCCTGGAGGAGACAGGGAATGGGCCCAAACTATGGCTACACCTTC
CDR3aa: CAWRRQGMGPNYGYTF

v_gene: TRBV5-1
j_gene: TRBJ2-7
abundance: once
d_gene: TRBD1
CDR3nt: TGCGCCAGCAGCCAGACCGGGACAGCGTTTTACGAGCAGTACTTC
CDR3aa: CASSQTGTAFYEQYF

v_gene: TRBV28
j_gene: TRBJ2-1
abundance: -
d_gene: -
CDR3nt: TGTGCCAGCACTAGCGCCGCCTACAATGAGCAGTTCTTC
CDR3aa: CASTSAAYNEQFF

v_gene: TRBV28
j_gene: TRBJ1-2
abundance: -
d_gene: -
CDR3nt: TGTGCCAGCCTTTCCTCCCAGGGCAACTATGGCTACACCTTC
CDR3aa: CASLSSQGNYGYTF

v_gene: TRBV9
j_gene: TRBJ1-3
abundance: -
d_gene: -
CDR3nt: TGTGCCAGCAGCGTAGGTTTACGGGACTCTGGAAACACCATATATTTT
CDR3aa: CASSVGLRDSGNTIYF

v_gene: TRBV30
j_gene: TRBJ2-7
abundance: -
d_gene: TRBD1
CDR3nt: TGTGCCTGGGCCACGGGACAGGGAATGGACGAGCAGTACTTC
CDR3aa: CAWATGQGMDEQYF

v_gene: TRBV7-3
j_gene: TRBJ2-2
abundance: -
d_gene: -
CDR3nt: TGTGCCAGCAGCTTAGCTCCAATGGCGAACACCGGGGAGCTGTTTTTT
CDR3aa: CASSLAPMANTGELFF

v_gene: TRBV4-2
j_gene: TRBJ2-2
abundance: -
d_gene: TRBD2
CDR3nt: TGTGCCAGCAGCCTTCCGAGCGGGAGGCTTTTGGCCGGGGAGCTGTTTTTT
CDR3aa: CASSLPSGRLLAGELFF

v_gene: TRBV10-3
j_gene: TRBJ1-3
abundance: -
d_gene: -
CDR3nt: TGTGCCATCACGGGCACTGACAGGCGATACTCTGGAAACACCATATATTTT
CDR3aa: CAITGTDRRYSGNTIYF

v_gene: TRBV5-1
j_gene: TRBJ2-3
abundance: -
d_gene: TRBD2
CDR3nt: TGCGCCAGCGACCCGGGGACTAGCGGGGGGTTTGGCACAGATACGCAGTATTTT
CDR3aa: CASDPGTSGGFGTDTQYF

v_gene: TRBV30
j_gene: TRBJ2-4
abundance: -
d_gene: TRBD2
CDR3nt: TGTGCCTGGAGCTCCGGTAGCGGGGCCAAAAACATTCAGTACTTC
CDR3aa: CAWSSGSGAKNIQYF

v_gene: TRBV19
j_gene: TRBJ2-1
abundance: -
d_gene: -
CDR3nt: TGTGCCAGTAGTAGGTCGGGACTTACCTACAATGAGCAGTTCTTC
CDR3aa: CASSRSGLTYNEQFF

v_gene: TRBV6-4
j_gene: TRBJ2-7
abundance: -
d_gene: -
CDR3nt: TGTGCCAGCAGTGAACGGGAGTGGGGCGAGCAGTACTTC
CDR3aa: CASSEREWGEQYF

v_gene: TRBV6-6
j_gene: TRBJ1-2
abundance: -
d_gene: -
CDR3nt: TGTGCCAGCAGGATGCAGGGGAACTATGGCTACACCTTC
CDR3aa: CASRMQGNYGYTF

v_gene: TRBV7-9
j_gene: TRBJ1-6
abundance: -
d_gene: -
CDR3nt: TGTGCCAGCAGCCCCTATACAGGGTTCAATTCACCCCTCCACTTT
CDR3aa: CASSPYTGFNSPLHF

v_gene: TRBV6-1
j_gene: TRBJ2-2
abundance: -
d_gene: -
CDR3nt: TGTGCCAGCAAGCTCCCGGGAAGCACCGGGGAGCTGTTTTTT
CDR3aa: CASKLPGSTGELFF

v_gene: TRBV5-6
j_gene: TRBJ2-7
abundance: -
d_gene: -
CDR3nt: TGTGCCAGCAGCTTCTCGATGCCCTCCTACGAGCAGTACTTC
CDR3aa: CASSFSMPSYEQYF

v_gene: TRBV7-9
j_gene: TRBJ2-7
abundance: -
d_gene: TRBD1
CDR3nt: TGTGCCAGCAGCGAGACAGGGCGTCGGTACGAGCAGTACTTC
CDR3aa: CASSETGRRYEQYF

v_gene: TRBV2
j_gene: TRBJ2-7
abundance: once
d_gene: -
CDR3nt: TGTGCCAGCAGTGAAGCCCACGAGCAGTACTTC
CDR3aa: CASSEAHEQYF

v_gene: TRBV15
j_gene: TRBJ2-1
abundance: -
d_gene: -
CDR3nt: TGTGCCACCAGCAGAAAACTACCATCTGAGCAGTTCTTC
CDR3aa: CATSRKLPSEQFF

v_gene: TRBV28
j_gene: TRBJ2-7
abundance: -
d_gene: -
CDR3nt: TGTGCCAGCAGTTTTGGGGGGTTCGACGAGCAGTACTTC
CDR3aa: CASSFGGFDEQYF

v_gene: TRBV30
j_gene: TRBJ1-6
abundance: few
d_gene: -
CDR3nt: TGTGCCTGGAGTGGGGTCACCCTCCACTTT
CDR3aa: CAWSGVTLHF

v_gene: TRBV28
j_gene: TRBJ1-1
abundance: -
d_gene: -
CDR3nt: TGTGCCAGCGGGGGAGTCGACACTGAAGCTTTCTTT
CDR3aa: CASGGVDTEAFF

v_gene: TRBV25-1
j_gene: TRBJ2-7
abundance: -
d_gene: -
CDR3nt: TGTGCCAGCAGTGCCCCTCCTGGGCAGGGGAATAGCTACGAGCAGTACTTC
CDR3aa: CASSAPPGQGNSYEQYF

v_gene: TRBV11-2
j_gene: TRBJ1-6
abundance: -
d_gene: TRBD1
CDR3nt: TGTGCCAGCAGCCCCCGGACAGGGAATTACTATTCACCCCTCCACTTT
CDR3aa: CASSPRTGNYYSPLHF

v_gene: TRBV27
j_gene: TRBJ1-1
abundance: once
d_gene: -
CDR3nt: TGTGCCAGCAGTGCGAACCGGGCCAAGCTTCGCGCTTTCTTT
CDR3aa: CASSANRAKLRAFF

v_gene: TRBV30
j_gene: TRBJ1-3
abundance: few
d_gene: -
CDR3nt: TGTGCCTGGAGTTCGGCAGGGCTCGGAAACACCATATATTTT
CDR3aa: CAWSSAGLGNTIYF

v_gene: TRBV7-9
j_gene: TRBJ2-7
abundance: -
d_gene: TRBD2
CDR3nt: TGTGCCAGCAGCCCCGGACTAGCGGGAGGGATCGCCTACGAGCAGTACTTC
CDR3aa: CASSPGLAGGIAYEQYF

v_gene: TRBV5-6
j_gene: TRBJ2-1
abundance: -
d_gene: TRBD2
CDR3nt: TGTGCCAGCAGCTTTAGGTCTAGCGGGAGCTCCTACAATGAGCAGTTCTTC
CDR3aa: CASSFRSSGSSYNEQFF

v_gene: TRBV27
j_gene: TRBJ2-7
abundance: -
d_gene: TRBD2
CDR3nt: TGTGCCAGCAGTTTATCTAGCGGGACGGCCTACGAGCAGTACTTC
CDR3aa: CASSLSSGTAYEQYF

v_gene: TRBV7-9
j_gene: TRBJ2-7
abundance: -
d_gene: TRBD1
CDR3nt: TGTGCCAGCAGCGCCGGGACAGGGATCTACGAGCAGTACTTC
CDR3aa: CASSAGTGIYEQYF

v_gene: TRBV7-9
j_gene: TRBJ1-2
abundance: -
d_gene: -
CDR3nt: TGTGCCAGCAGCTTATCCGGGACCGAGTCCATCTCCTATGGCTACACCTTC
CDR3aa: CASSLSGTESISYGYTF

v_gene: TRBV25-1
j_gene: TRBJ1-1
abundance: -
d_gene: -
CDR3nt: TGTGCCAGCAGTGAATACTACAGGGCAGAAGCTTTCTTT
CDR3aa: CASSEYYRAEAFF

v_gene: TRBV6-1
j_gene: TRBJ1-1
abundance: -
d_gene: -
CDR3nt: TGTGCCAGCGAAGGGGCACTAGGTATAGGGACTGAAGCTTTCTTT
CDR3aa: CASEGALGIGTEAFF

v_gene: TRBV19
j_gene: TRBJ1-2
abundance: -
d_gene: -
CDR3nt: TGTGCCAGCCGACGGGGTTCTAACTATGGCTACACCTTC
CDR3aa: CASRRGSNYGYTF

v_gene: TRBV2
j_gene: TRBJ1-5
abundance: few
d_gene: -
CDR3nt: TGTGCCAGCACTAACGGTGGCAATCAGCCCCAGCATTTT
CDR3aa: CASTNGGNQPQHF